The 29 T cell receptor beta chains below were found in one sample sequenced in a study of shared clonotypes between healthy human individuals (dated by TCRdb to about 2020). The library relied on the immunoSEQ multiplex PCR assay. Imported from immuneACCESS, the table was reduced by TCRdb to in-frame sequences with V and J called. These copies leave out some clones; in studies compared against another copy, an unresolved V gene accounts for under half, and the cause of the remainder is not known. The sample table shows fewer than 1.4 million clones, and 75% to 80% are seen once. The ten largest clones add up to 0.55% to 0.7% of the sample. Sequenced material: memory CD4+ T cells from PBMCs. The cell subset or site label, read with the paper, signifies: CD45RA-negative fraction. The receptor source for this set is a man between 18 and 29 years old in good health. Some clones in this sample may be carry-over from other donors' samples.

This clone appeared once. CDR3 coding DNA: TGCGCCAGCAGCTCGACGACAGGGGTTCGCACCGGGGAGCTGTTTTTT. It translates to CASSSTTGVRTGELFF. The chain employs TRBV5-1 and TRBJ2-2, with TRBD1 identical over 8 bases. V lost 3 bases to trimming and J lost 4 bases; unmatched junction nucleotides: 8. The CDR3 runs 16 residues. CDR1 and CDR2 (germline): SGHRS, YFSETQ.

The J gene is TRBJ1-3, the V gene TRBV10-3, with D maybe TRBD1 (5 bases). The V gene lost 6 bases and the J gene lost 11 bases, with 23 bases spanning the gap. Germline assignment: CDR1 ENHRY and CDR2 SYGVKD. This CDR3 contains 15 residues. CDR3 amino acids: CAISRTTGTARAIYF. The CDR3 DNA is TGTGCCATCAGCAGGACCACCGGGACCGCCCGCGCCATATATTTT.

The sample holds a few counts of this clone. The chain employs TRBV11-1 and TRBJ1-1, with 7 bases that match TRBD1. V was clipped by 7 bases and J by 4 bases; unmatched bases: 9. CDR1 is SGHAT, CDR2 FQDESV, per germline (reference sequence). This CDR3 contains 14 residues. CDR3 nucleotide sequence: TGTGCCAGCACTCAACAGGGGCCCCTCACTGAAGCTTTCTTT. Residues: CASTQQGPLTEAFF.

The J gene is TRBJ1-5, the V gene TRBV19; no clear D. Between the trimmed V and J ends, which lost 5 bases and 4 bases, there was a span of 9 bases. This CDR3 comprises 13 residues. Germline CDR1 reads LNHDA; CDR2 reads SQIVND (reference sequence). This CDR3 reads CASSVEGNQPQHF. DNA of the CDR3: TGTGCCAGTAGTGTCGAGGGAAATCAGCCCCAGCATTTT.

This sequence joins TRBV30 and TRBJ1-1; D not resolved. This CDR3 has 13 residues. Per germline, CDR1 GTSNPN and CDR2 SVGIG (reference sequence). Trimming cost V 0 bases and J 2 bases, with 7 bases left between them. CDR3 sequence: CAWSVYRNTEAFF. CDR3 nucleotides: TGTGCCTGGAGTGTTTATCGAAACACTGAAGCTTTCTTT.

For this clone: This may come from a read error, since a much larger clone is one base off. The V call is TRBV5-5, the J call TRBJ2-7; 8 positions agree with TRBD1. V dropped 4 bases and J dropped 2; count of bases not matched to a gene: 2. Germline CDR1 and CDR2: SGHKS and YYEKEE (reference sequence). The CDR3 consists of 13 residues. The CDR3 loop is CASSLQGAYEQYF. CDR3 sequence (DNA): TGTGCCAGCAGCCTACAGGGGGCCTACGAGCAGTACTTC.

The CDR3 is CASRPDRAHGYTF. CDR3 nucleotide sequence: TGTGCCAGCAGGCCCGACAGGGCCCATGGCTACACCTTC. The chain links TRBV6-5 to TRBJ1-2, with 7 bases identical to TRBD1. This CDR3 region has 13 residues. Germline-derived CDR1 and CDR2 are MNHEY and SVGAGI. V lost 6 bases, J lost 6 bases, and 7 bases stayed unmatched.

The gene calls are TRBV5-6 and TRBJ2-7; D is ambiguous. Per the germline V gene, CDR1 is SGHDT and CDR2 is YYEEEE. V shed 1 base and J shed 5 bases, with 16 bases lying between them. This CDR3 has 15 residues. In DNA, the CDR3 is TGTGCCAGCAGCTTGCTGCGGTACTCTCTCCACGAGCAGTACTTC. Translating gives CASSLLRYSLHEQYF.

This chain connects TRBV4-1 to TRBJ2-4; D assignment may be TRBD1 or TRBD2 (5 bases each). The CDR3 is made up of 15 amino acids. The germline gives CDR1 MGHRA, CDR2 YSYEKL. The V end lost 0 bases, the J end lost 6 bases, and 12 bases lay between the germline ends. The CDR3 DNA reads as TGCGCCAGCAGCCAAGATTTTCGGGGACCAAACATTCAGTACTTC. This encodes CASSQDFRGPNIQYF.

V gene TRBV4-1 combines with J gene TRBJ1-1; D not resolved. V lost 5 bases to trimming and J lost 7 bases, with 17 bases between them. CDR1 and CDR2 (germline): MGHRA, YSYEKL. The CDR3 runs 14 residues. The CDR3: CASSSLAVGSEAFF. In DNA form, the CDR3 reads TGCGCCAGCAGCTCCTTAGCGGTCGGGAGTGAAGCTTTCTTT.

The rearrangement joins TRBV6-5 to TRBJ2-2; D is undetermined. CDR1 and CDR2 (germline): MNHEY, SVGAGI. Deletions cut 2 bases from V and 1 base from J, with 11 bases between. This CDR3 is built from 16 residues. CDR3 amino acids: CASSYVQDRNTGELFF. CDR3 DNA sequence: TGTGCCAGCAGTTACGTTCAGGACCGGAACACCGGGGAGCTGTTTTTT.

This clone came up once. The chain links TRBV27 to TRBJ2-1, with TRBD2 matching over 12 bases. CDR1 is MNHEY, CDR2 SMNVEV, per germline (reference sequence). V shed 5 bases and J 7 bases; nucleotides not matched to a gene: 9. CDR3 length: 16 residues. The CDR3 DNA reads as TGTGCCAGCAGTCCGCGCACCGGGACTAGCGGGAATGAGCAGTTCTTC. It encodes CASSPRTGTSGNEQFF.

A word on this clone: The sample carries other DNA sequences with the same CDR3. The rearrangement uses TRBV5-1 and TRBJ2-5, with D uncertain. V lost 4 bases and J lost 5, with 9 bases in between. Germline lookup yields CDR1 SGHRS and CDR2 YFSETQ. This CDR3 contains 12 residues. The CDR3, as DNA: TGCGCCAGCAGCGGCGTCGCGGAGACCCAGTACTTC. Translating gives CASSGVAETQYF.

V and J are TRBV5-4 and TRBJ1-1; TRBD1 is a possible D gene (6 bases). The CDR3 contains 16 residues. With 0 bases removed from V and 4 bases from J, the gap between germline ends came to 16 bases. Germline values: CDR1 SGHNT, CDR2 YYREEE (reference sequence). The CDR3 loop is CASSLGSGARGTEAFF. For the CDR3, the DNA is TGTGCCAGCAGCTTGGGATCGGGGGCTCGGGGCACTGAAGCTTTCTTT.

This chain connects TRBV5-1 to TRBJ2-2, with 7 bases aligning to TRBD1. CDR1 is SGHRS and CDR2 is YFSETQ in the germline V gene. The J segment lost 3 bases and the V segment lost 4 bases, leaving 3 bases of the junction unmatched. The CDR3 contains 14 residues. The CDR3 sequence: CASSIQGDTGELFF. CDR3 nucleotide sequence: TGCGCCAGCAGCATCCAGGGGGACACCGGGGAGCTGTTTTTT.

The gene calls are TRBV5-1 and TRBJ2-7; D gene ambiguous. The CDR3 contains 14 residues. Trimming took off 0 bases at V and 2 bases at J, with 9 bases between the two ends. Germline V gene data show CDR1 as SGHRS and CDR2 as YFSETQ. CDR3 sequence: CASSLEVHTYEQYF. The CDR3 nucleotides are TGCGCCAGCAGCTTGGAGGTTCACACCTACGAGCAGTACTTC.

A remark on this clone: Distinct nucleotide sequences in the sample also encode this CDR3. V is TRBV28 and J is TRBJ1-2; D remains unclear. The CDR3 sequence is 12 residues long. From germline, CDR1 is MDHEN and CDR2 SYDVKM. Trimming cost V 2 bases and J 5 bases, with 6 bases left between them. The CDR3 sequence is CASSLRLYGYTF. Written as DNA, the CDR3 is TGTGCCAGCAGTTTACGACTGTATGGCTACACCTTC.

This rearrangement joins TRBV5-1 to TRBJ2-5, with no clear D. Germline CDR1 and CDR2: SGHRS and YFSETQ. The V end lost 0 bases, the J end lost 2 bases, and 8 bases lay between the germline ends. The CDR3 length is 14 residues. CDR3 bases: TGCGCCAGCAGCTTGGATCCGGTTCAAGAGACCCAGTACTTC. This codes for CASSLDPVQETQYF.

In DNA form, the CDR3 reads TGTGCCAGCAGCGTCTGGACAGATCTAAAAGAGACCCAGTACTTC. Amino acids: CASSVWTDLKETQYF. The rearrangement uses TRBV7-2 and TRBJ2-5; possibly TRBD1 for D (6 bases). The CDR3 has 15 residues. CDR1 and CDR2 (germline): SGHTA, FQGNSA. Between the trimmed V and J ends, which lost 5 bases and 3 bases, there was a span of 16 bases.

The chain joins TRBV15 to TRBJ1-3; the match to TRBD1 covers 7 bases. The V gene's germline CDR1 is LNHNV and CDR2 YYDKDF (reference sequence). V was clipped by 0 bases and J by 4 bases; unmatched bases: 3. CDR3 length equals 15 residues. The CDR3 sequence is CATSRDRGAGNTIYF. CDR3 nucleotides: TGTGCCACCAGCAGAGACAGGGGGGCGGGAAACACCATATATTTT. The full variable domain, with the rest looked up from reference TRBV15 and TRBJ1-3, is DAMVIQNPRYQVTQFGKPVTLSCSQTLNHNVMYWYQQKSSQAPKLLFHYYDKDFNNEADTPDNFQSRRPNTSFCFLDIRSPGLGDTAMYLCATSRDRGAGNTIYFGEGSWLTVV.

The genes are TRBV6-5 and TRBJ2-1, with D unresolved. Germline V gene sequence: CDR1 MNHEY, CDR2 SVGAGI. CDR3 length equals 13 residues. Trimming cost V 2 bases and J 10 bases, with 12 bases left between them. The DNA of the CDR3 is TGTGCCAGCAGTTACACCCTGCGGCAGGAGCAGTTCTTC. As protein: CASSYTLRQEQFF.

This sequence joins TRBV9 and TRBJ2-1; TRBD2 aligns across 9 bases. From germline, CDR1 is SGDLS and CDR2 YYNGEE. The CDR3 is 16 amino acids. V shed 0 bases, J shed 9 bases, and the junction held 10 bases outside the gene matches. The CDR3 protein is CASSVGLAAFYAEQFF. The CDR3, as DNA: TGTGCCAGCAGCGTAGGACTAGCGGCTTTTTATGCTGAGCAGTTCTTC.

J is TRBJ2-1 and V is TRBV19; 13 bases are shared with TRBD2. Germline trimming cut 4 bases from V and 8 bases from J; bases unmatched to any gene: 5. The CDR3 contains 15 residues. CDR1 LNHDA and CDR2 SQIVND come from the germline V gene (reference sequence). The CDR3 reads CASSRTSGRAYEQFF. In nucleotides, the CDR3 is TGTGCCAGTAGTAGAACTAGCGGGAGGGCCTATGAGCAGTTCTTC.

The rearrangement joins TRBV27 to TRBJ2-7, with TRBD2 identical over 8 bases. V lost 10 bases, J lost 5 bases, and 13 bases stayed unmatched. The CDR3 is made up of 14 amino acids. CDR1 and CDR2 from the germline V gene are MNHEY and SMNVEV (reference sequence). This CDR3 reads CATSPRGREDEQYF. CDR3 in DNA: TGTGCCACCTCCCCCCGGGGGCGGGAGGACGAGCAGTACTTC.

The V and J genes are TRBV9 and TRBJ2-1, with a tentative D call TRBD2 (5 bases). From germline, CDR1 is SGDLS and CDR2 YYNGEE. V lost 4 bases and J 6 bases, leaving 14 bases between the germline ends. The CDR3 is made up of 14 amino acids. The CDR3 nucleotides read TGTGCCAGCAGCCCCACCGGGGAGATCAATGAGCAGTTCTTC. It encodes CASSPTGEINEQFF.

The DNA for the CDR3 is TGTGCCAGCAGTCTCCAGCGGGAGGCATCATACGAGCAGTACTTC. This codes for CASSLQREASYEQYF. The chain recombines TRBV28 with TRBJ2-7, with TRBD2 matching 9 bases. J lost 4 bases, V lost 5 bases, and 9 bases had no gene match. The CDR3 sequence is 15 residues long. Germline CDR1 and CDR2: MDHEN and SYDVKM.

The chain uses TRBV7-2 and TRBJ2-2, with TRBD1 matching over 10 bases. With V trimmed by 3 bases and J by 4 bases, 5 bases remained unmatched. This CDR3 region has 16 residues. Germline values: CDR1 SGHTA, CDR2 FQGNSA. The CDR3 protein is CASSLGQGIGTGELFF. Here the CDR3 DNA reads TGTGCCAGCAGCTTGGGACAGGGGATAGGCACCGGGGAGCTGTTTTTT.

The J gene is TRBJ2-5, the V gene TRBV30; D is unresolved. The V end was cut by 5 bases, the J end by 5 bases, with 21 bases between. The CDR3 spans 15 residues. CDR1 and CDR2 from the germline V gene are GTSNPN and SVGIG (reference sequence). CDR3 coding DNA: TGTGCCTGGGATTGGCTGCGCGACTTGGCGGAGACCCAGTACTTC. This translates into CAWDWLRDLAETQYF.

The chain couples TRBV6-6 to TRBJ2-3, with TRBD2 as a possible D gene (6 bases). The CDR3 contains 13 residues. With 7 bases removed from V and 2 bases from J, the gap between germline ends came to 10 bases. In germline, CDR1 is MNHNY, CDR2 SVGAGI (reference sequence). The CDR3 loop reads CASMRDLTDTQYF. CDR3 sequence (DNA): TGTGCCAGCATGCGGGACCTCACAGATACGCAGTATTTT.